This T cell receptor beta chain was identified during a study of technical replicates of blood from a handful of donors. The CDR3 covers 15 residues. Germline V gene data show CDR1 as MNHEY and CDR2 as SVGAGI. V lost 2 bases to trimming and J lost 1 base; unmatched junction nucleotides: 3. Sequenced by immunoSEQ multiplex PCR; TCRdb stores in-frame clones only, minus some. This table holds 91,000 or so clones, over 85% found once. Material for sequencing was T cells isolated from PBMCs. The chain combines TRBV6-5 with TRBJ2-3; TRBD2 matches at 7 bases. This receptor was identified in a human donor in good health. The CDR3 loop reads CASSYGEGGTDTQYF. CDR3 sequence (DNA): TGTGCCAGCAGTTACGGGGAGGGTGGCACAGATACGCAGTATTTT.